A selection of T cell receptor beta chains follows, all from one sample in a study of blood T cell repertoires in COVID-19. Profiled with immunoSEQ multiplex PCR; TCRdb holds only in-frame clones, not every one. The top ten clones hold over 15% of a sample with about 130,000 clones, about 76% of them seen once. Sequencing was performed on peripheral blood. The receptors here all came from an elderly man with acute or convalescent COVID-19. The CDR3 runs from the conserved cysteine through the conserved F or W. Fields, in order: D gene, clone size, V gene, J gene, CDR3 DNA, CDR3 protein. D genes are given only for firm matches. The size field is filled for only some rows; it gives once, few, many or a size class.

D gene: NA; clone size: few; V gene: TRBV7-9; J gene: TRBJ1-1; CDR3 DNA: TGTGCCAGCAGCTTGGGGGGGCGAGCTGAAGCTTTCTTT; CDR3 protein: CASSLGGRAEAFF
D gene: NA; clone size: few; V gene: TRBV7-8; J gene: TRBJ1-1; CDR3 DNA: TGTGCCAGCAGCTTAGCGAATTTGGGGGCCACTGAAGCTTTCTTT; CDR3 protein: CASSLANLGATEAFF
D gene: NA; clone size: NA; V gene: TRBV5-1; J gene: TRBJ2-1; CDR3 DNA: TGCGCCAGCAGCCCTGGGTTGCGGTCCTACAATGAGCAGTTCTTC; CDR3 protein: CASSPGLRSYNEQFF
D gene: TRBD1; clone size: NA; V gene: TRBV28; J gene: TRBJ2-3; CDR3 DNA: TGTGCCAGCAGAAGGACAGGGGTTTTCGGTACGCAGTATTTT; CDR3 protein: CASRRTGVFGTQYF
D gene: NA; clone size: few; V gene: TRBV5-1; J gene: TRBJ2-4; CDR3 DNA: TGCGCCAGCAGCCCTGGACTAGGGGGGGACATTCAGTACTTC; CDR3 protein: CASSPGLGGDIQYF
D gene: NA; clone size: NA; V gene: TRBV18; J gene: TRBJ2-2; CDR3 DNA: TGTGCCAGCTCACCAGATATGCGTGCCGGGGAGCTGTTTTTT; CDR3 protein: CASSPDMRAGELFF
D gene: TRBD1; clone size: NA; V gene: TRBV3-1/TRBV3-2; J gene: TRBJ2-2; CDR3 DNA: TGTGCCAGCAGGGACAGGGGCGACACCGGGGAGCTGTTTTTT; CDR3 protein: CASRDRGDTGELFF
D gene: NA; clone size: NA; V gene: TRBV7-2; J gene: TRBJ1-1; CDR3 DNA: TGTGCCAGCAGCCGAGTCAACACTGAAGCTTTCTTT; CDR3 protein: CASSRVNTEAFF
D gene: NA; clone size: NA; V gene: TRBV3-1/TRBV3-2; J gene: TRBJ2-1; CDR3 DNA: TGTGCCAGCAGCCGTCAGGGCGATGAGCAGTTCTTC; CDR3 protein: CASSRQGDEQFF
D gene: NA; clone size: NA; V gene: TRBV9; J gene: TRBJ1-1; CDR3 DNA: TGTGCCAGCAGCGCCCGCGGAGGTGCTGTGAACACTGAAGCTTTCTTT; CDR3 protein: CASSARGGAVNTEAFF
D gene: TRBD1; clone size: NA; V gene: TRBV5-1; J gene: TRBJ1-4; CDR3 DNA: TGCGCCAGCAGCTACGGGACAGGAAAGGAAAAACTGTTTTTT; CDR3 protein: CASSYGTGKEKLFF
D gene: NA; clone size: NA; V gene: TRBV3-1/TRBV3-2; J gene: TRBJ2-3; CDR3 DNA: TGTGCCAGCAGCCAAACGGGTATTGTGGATACGCAGTATTTT; CDR3 protein: CASSQTGIVDTQYF
D gene: TRBD1; clone size: NA; V gene: TRBV29-1; J gene: TRBJ2-3; CDR3 DNA: TGCAGCGTTGAGTCGGGACAGGGAAGCACAGATACGCAGTATTTT; CDR3 protein: CSVESGQGSTDTQYF
D gene: NA; clone size: NA; V gene: TRBV18; J gene: TRBJ1-1; CDR3 DNA: TGTGCCAGCTCACCATCGTTCGGGTTAGGTGAAGCTTTCTTT; CDR3 protein: CASSPSFGLGEAFF
D gene: NA; clone size: NA; V gene: TRBV7-9; J gene: TRBJ1-4; CDR3 DNA: TGTGCCAGCAGCCCAAATAATGAAAAACTGTTTTTT; CDR3 protein: CASSPNNEKLFF
D gene: TRBD1; clone size: NA; V gene: TRBV3-1/TRBV3-2; J gene: TRBJ1-6; CDR3 DNA: TGTGCCAGCAGCCAACGACAGGGGGGATCCTATAATTCACCCCTCCACTTT; CDR3 protein: CASSQRQGGSYNSPLHF
D gene: TRBD1; clone size: NA; V gene: TRBV7-2; J gene: TRBJ2-7; CDR3 DNA: TGTGCCAGCAGCTTAGTCCCCGGGACAGCCTACGAGCAGTACTTC; CDR3 protein: CASSLVPGTAYEQYF
D gene: NA; clone size: once; V gene: TRBV5-5; J gene: TRBJ2-2; CDR3 DNA: TGTGCCAGCAGCTTACAGGCCAACACCGGGGAGCTGTTTTTT; CDR3 protein: CASSLQANTGELFF
D gene: NA; clone size: NA; V gene: TRBV6-1; J gene: TRBJ2-3; CDR3 DNA: TGTGCCAGCAGTGTCCTCGACGGGACTCCTAGCACAGATACGCAGTATTTT; CDR3 protein: CASSVLDGTPSTDTQYF
D gene: NA; clone size: NA; V gene: TRBV6-5; J gene: TRBJ1-2; CDR3 DNA: TGTGCCAGCACCCCGTGGCCTAACTATGGCTACACCTTC; CDR3 protein: CASTPWPNYGYTF
D gene: TRBD1; clone size: NA; V gene: TRBV4-1; J gene: TRBJ1-1; CDR3 DNA: TGCGCCAGCAGCCGATTGTTGGCCGGGACAGGGCGGACTGAAGCTTTCTTT; CDR3 protein: CASSRLLAGTGRTEAFF
D gene: TRBD2; clone size: NA; V gene: TRBV3-1/TRBV3-2; J gene: TRBJ2-2; CDR3 DNA: TGTGCCAGCAGCCCCCACGGGGGGGCCTCCACCGGGGAGCTGTTTTTT; CDR3 protein: CASSPHGGASTGELFF
D gene: NA; clone size: NA; V gene: TRBV12-5; J gene: TRBJ1-1; CDR3 DNA: TGTGCTAGTGGCTACTACTACACTGAAGCTTTCTTT; CDR3 protein: CASGYYYTEAFF
D gene: NA; clone size: few; V gene: TRBV5-1; J gene: TRBJ1-5; CDR3 DNA: TGCGCCAGCAGCCCCGGGGATACCGGGAATCAGCCCCAGCATTTT; CDR3 protein: CASSPGDTGNQPQHF
D gene: NA; clone size: once; V gene: TRBV28; J gene: TRBJ1-1; CDR3 DNA: TGTGCCAGCAGTTTAGCGGGGGTATCCTTATCCACTGAAGCTTTCTTT; CDR3 protein: CASSLAGVSLSTEAFF
D gene: NA; clone size: NA; V gene: TRBV27; J gene: TRBJ1-5; CDR3 DNA: TGTGCCTCGAGAGTGGGAGGGGCAGGCAATCAGCCCCAGCATTTT; CDR3 protein: CASRVGGAGNQPQHF
D gene: TRBD2; clone size: NA; V gene: TRBV28; J gene: TRBJ2-1; CDR3 DNA: TGTGCCAGCAGTTTACCGGGGGGGGCCTACAATGAGCAGTTCTTC; CDR3 protein: CASSLPGGAYNEQFF